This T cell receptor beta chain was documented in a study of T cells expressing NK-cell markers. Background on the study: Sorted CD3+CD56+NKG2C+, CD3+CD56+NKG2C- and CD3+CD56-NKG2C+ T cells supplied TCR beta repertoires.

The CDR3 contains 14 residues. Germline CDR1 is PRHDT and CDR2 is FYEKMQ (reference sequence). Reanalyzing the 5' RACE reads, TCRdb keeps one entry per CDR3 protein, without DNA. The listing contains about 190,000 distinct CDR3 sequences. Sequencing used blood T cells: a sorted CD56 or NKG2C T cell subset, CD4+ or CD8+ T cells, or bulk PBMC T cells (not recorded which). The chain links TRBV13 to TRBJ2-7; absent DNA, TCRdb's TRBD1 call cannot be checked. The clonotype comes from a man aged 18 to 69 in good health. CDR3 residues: CASSWDNSNYEQYF.